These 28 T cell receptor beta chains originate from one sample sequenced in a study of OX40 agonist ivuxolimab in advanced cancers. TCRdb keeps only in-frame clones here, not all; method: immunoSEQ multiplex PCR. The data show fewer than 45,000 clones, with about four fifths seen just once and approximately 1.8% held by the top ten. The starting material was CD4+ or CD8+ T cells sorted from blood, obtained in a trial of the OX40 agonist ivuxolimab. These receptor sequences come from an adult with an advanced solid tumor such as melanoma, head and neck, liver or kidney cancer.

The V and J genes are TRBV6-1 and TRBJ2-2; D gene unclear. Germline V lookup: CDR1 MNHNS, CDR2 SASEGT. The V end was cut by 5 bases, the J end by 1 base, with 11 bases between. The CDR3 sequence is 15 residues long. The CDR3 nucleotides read TGTGCCAGCAGTTTCAATAACAGGAACACCGGGGAGCTGTTTTTT. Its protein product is CASSFNNRNTGELFF.

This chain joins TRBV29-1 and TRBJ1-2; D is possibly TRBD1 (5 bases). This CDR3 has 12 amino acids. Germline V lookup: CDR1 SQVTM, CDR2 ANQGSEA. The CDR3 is CSSQWGSYGYTF. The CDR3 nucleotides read TGCAGTTCTCAGTGGGGCAGCTATGGCTACACCTTC.

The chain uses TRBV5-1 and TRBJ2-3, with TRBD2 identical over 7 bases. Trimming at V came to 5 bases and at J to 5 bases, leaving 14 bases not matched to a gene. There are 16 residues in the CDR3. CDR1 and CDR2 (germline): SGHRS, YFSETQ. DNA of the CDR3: TGCGCCAGCAGTACAGCGGACGGGAGGCGTAAAGATACGCAGTATTTT. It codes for CASSTADGRRKDTQYF. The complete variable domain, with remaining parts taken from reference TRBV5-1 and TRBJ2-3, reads KAGVTQTPRYLIKTRGQQVTLSCSPISGHRSVSWYQQTPGQGLQFLFEYFSETQRNKGNFPGRFSGRQFSNSRSEMNVSTLELGDSALYLCASSTADGRRKDTQYFGPGTRLTVL.

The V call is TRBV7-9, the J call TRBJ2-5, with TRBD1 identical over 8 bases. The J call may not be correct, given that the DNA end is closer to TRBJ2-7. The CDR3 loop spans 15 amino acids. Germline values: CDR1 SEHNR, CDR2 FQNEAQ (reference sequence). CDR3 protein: CASSLALDREYEQYF. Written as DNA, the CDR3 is TGTGCCAGCAGCTTAGCCCTGGACAGGGAATACGAGCAGTACTTC.

The CDR3 bases are TGTGCCAGCAGTGAGGACATGAACACTGAAGCTTTCTTT. Translated, it gives CASSEDMNTEAFF. The V and J genes are TRBV2 and TRBJ1-1; tentative D call: TRBD1 (5 bases). This CDR3 has 13 residues. The V end lost 3 bases, the J end lost 0 bases, and 5 bases lay between the germline ends. CDR1 SNHLY and CDR2 FYNNEI come from the germline V gene.

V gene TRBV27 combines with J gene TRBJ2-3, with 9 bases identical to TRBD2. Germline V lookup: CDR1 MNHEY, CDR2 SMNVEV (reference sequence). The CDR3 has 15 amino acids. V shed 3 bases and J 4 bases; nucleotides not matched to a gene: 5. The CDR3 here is CASSLRRGGADTQYF. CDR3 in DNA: TGTGCCAGCAGTTTGAGGCGGGGGGGCGCAGATACGCAGTATTTT.

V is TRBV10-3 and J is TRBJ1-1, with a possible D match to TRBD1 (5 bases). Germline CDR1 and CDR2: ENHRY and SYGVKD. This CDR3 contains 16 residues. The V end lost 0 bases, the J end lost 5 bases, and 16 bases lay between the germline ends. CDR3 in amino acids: CAISESSRGEYTEAFF. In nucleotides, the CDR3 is TGTGCCATCAGTGAGTCTTCCCGAGGGGAGTATACTGAAGCTTTCTTT.

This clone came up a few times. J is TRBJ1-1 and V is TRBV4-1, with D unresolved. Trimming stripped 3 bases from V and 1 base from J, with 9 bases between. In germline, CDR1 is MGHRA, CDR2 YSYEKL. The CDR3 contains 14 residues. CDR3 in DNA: TGCGCCAGCAGCCAGGGAATTACGAACACTGAAGCTTTCTTT. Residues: CASSQGITNTEAFF.

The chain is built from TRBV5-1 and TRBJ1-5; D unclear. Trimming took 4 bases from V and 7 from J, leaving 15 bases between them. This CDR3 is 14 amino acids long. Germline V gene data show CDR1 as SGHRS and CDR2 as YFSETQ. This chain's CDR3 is CASSEGRGEQPQHF. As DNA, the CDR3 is TGCGCCAGCAGCGAAGGACGCGGGGAGCAGCCCCAGCATTTT.

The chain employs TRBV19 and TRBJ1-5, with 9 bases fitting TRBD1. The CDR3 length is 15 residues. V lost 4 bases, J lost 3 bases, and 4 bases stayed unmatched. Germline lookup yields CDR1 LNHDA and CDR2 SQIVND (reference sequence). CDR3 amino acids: CASSRGQGNNQPQHF. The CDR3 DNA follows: TGTGCCAGTAGTAGGGGACAGGGAAACAATCAGCCCCAGCATTTT.

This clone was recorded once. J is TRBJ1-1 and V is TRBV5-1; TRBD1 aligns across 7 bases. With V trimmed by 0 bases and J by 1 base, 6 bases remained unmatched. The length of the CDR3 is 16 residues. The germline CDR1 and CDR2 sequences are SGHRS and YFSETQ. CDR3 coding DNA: TGCGCCAGCAGCTTGGAACCGACAGGGAGGAACACTGAAGCTTTCTTT. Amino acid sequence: CASSLEPTGRNTEAFF.

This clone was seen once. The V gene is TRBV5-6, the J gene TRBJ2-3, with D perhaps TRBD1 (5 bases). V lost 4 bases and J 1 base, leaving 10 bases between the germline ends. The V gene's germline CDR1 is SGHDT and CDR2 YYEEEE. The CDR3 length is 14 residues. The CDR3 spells CASSIRTRTDTQYF. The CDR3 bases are TGTGCCAGCAGCATCCGGACACGCACAGATACGCAGTATTTT. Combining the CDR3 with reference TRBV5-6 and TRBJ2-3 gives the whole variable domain DAGVTQSPTHLIKTRGQQVTLRCSPKSGHDTVSWYQQALGQGPQFIFQYYEEEERQRGNFPDRFSGHQFPNYSSELNVNALLLGDSALYLCASSIRTRTDTQYFGPGTRLTVL.

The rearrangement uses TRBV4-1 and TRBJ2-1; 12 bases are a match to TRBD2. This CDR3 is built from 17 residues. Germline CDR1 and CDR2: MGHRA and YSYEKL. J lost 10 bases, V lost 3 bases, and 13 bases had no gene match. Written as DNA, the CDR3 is TGCGCCAGCAGCCAGGGATCGACTAGCGGGAGTACAGGAGAGCAGTTCTTC. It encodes CASSQGSTSGSTGEQFF.

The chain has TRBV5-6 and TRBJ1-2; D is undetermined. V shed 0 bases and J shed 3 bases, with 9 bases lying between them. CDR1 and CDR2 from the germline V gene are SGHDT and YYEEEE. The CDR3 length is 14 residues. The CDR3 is CASSLVGGDYGYTF. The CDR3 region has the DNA TGTGCCAGCAGCTTGGTTGGCGGGGACTATGGCTACACCTTC.

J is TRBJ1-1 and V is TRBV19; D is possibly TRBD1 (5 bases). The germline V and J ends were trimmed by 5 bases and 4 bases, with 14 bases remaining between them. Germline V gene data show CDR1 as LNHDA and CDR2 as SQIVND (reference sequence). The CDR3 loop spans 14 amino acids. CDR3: CASSPHDSVTEAFF. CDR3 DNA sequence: TGTGCCAGTAGTCCGCATGACAGTGTCACTGAAGCTTTCTTT.

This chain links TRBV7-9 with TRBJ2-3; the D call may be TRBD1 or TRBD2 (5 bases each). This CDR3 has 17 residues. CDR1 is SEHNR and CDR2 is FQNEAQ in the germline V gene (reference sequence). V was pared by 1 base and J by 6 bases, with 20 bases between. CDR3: CASSLGGWGILSDTQYF. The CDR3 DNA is TGTGCCAGCAGCTTAGGAGGGTGGGGCATATTATCTGATACGCAGTATTTT.

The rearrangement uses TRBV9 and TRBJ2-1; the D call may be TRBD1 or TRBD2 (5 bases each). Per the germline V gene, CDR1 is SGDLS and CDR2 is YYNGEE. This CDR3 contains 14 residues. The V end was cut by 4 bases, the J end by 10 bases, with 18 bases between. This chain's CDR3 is CASSPGTSLGEQFF. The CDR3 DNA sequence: TGTGCCAGCAGCCCTGGGACCAGTTTGGGCGAGCAGTTCTTC.

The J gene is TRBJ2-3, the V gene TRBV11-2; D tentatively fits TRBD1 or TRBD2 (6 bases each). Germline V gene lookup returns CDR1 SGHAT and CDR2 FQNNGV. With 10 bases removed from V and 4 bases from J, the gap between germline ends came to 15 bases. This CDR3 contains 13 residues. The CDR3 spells CATHRGAPDTQYF. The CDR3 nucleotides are TGTGCCACCCATAGGGGGGCCCCAGATACGCAGTATTTT. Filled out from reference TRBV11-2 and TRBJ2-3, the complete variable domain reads EAGVAQSPRYKIIEKRQSVAFWCNPISGHATLYWYQQILGQGPKLLIQFQNNGVVDDSQLPKDRFSAERLKGVDSTLKIQPAKLEDSAVYLCATHRGAPDTQYFGPGTRLTVL.

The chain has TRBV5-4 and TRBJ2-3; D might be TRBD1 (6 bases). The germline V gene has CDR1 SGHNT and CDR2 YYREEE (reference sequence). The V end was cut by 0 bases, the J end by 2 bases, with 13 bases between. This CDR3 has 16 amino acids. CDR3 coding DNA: TGTGCCAGCAGCTTGGGGGGGACATTGAACACAGATACGCAGTATTTT. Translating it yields CASSLGGTLNTDTQYF.

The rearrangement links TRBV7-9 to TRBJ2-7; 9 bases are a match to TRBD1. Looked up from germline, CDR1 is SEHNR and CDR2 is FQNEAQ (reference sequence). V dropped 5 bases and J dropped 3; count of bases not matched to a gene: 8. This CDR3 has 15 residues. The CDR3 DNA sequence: TGTGCCAGCAGCATCGCCGGGACAGGGTACTACGAGCAGTACTTC. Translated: CASSIAGTGYYEQYF.

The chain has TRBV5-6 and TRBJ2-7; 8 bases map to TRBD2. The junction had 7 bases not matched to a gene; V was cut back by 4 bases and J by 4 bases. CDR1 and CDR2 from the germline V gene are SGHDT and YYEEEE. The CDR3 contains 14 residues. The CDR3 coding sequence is TGTGCCAGCAGCCGGTCGGGGGGGCGGTACGAGCAGTACTTC. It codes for CASSRSGGRYEQYF.

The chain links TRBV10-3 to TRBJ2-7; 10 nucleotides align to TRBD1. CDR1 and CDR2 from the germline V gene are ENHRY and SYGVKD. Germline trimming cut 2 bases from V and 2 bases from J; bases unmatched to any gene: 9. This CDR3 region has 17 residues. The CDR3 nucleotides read TGTGCCATCAGTGAGGCCCCGGGACAGGGGCGAACCTACGAGCAGTACTTC. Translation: CAISEAPGQGRTYEQYF.

This CDR3 reads CASRRWGAGGDSYEQYF. DNA for the CDR3: TGTGCCAGCAGACGGTGGGGAGCGGGAGGTGACTCCTACGAGCAGTACTTC. The chain has TRBV7-9 and TRBJ2-7; 9 bases match TRBD2. The germline V gene has CDR1 SEHNR and CDR2 FQNEAQ (reference sequence). This CDR3 has 17 residues. After removal of 6 bases from V and 0 bases from J, the junction contained 12 bases not matched to a gene. Using reference TRBV7-9 and TRBJ2-7 for the parts outside the CDR3, the full variable domain is DTGVSQNPRHKITKRGQNVTFRCDPISEHNRLYWYRQTLGQGPEFLTYFQNEAQLEKSRLLSDRFSAERPKGSFSTLEIQRTEQGDSAMYLCASRRWGAGGDSYEQYFGPGTRLTVT.

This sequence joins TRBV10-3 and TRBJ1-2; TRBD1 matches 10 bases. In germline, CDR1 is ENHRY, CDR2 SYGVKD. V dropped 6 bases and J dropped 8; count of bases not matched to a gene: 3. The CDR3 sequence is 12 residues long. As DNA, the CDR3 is TGTGCCATCAGCGGGACAGGGGACGGCTACACCTTC. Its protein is CAISGTGDGYTF.

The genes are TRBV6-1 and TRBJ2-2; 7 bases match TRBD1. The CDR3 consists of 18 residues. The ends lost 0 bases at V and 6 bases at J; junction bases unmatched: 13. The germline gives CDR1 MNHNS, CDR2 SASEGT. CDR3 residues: CASSEARDRIRLSGELFF. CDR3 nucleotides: TGTGCCAGCAGTGAAGCAAGGGACAGAATTAGATTATCCGGGGAGCTGTTTTTT.

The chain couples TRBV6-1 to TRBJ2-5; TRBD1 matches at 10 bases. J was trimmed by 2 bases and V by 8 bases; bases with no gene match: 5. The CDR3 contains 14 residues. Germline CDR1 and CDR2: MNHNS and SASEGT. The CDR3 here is CASQQGQGQETQYF. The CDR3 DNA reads TGTGCCAGCCAACAGGGACAGGGGCAAGAGACCCAGTACTTC.

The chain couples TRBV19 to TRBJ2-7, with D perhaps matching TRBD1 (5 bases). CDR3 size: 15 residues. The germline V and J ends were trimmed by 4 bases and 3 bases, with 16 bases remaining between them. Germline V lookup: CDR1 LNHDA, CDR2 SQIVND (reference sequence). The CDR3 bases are TGTGCCAGTAGTACCACCTGGGGCAGATACTACGAGCAGTACTTC. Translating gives CASSTTWGRYYEQYF.

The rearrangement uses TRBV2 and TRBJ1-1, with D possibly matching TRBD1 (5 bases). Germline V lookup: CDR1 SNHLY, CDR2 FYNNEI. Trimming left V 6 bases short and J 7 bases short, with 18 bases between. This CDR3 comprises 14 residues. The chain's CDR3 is CASSESRLGVEAFF. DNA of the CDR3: TGTGCCAGCAGCGAATCCCGGCTAGGGGTTGAAGCTTTCTTT.